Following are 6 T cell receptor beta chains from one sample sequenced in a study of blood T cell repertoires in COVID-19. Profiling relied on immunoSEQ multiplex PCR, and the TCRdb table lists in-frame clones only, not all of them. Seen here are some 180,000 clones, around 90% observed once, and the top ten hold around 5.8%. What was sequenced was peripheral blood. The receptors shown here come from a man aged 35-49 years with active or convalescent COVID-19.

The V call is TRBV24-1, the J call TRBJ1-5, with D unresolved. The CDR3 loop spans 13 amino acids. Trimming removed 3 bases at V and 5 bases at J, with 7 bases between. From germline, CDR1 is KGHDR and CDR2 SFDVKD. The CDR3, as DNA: TGTGCCACCAGTGATACAGAATATCAGCCCCAGCATTTT. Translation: CATSDTEYQPQHF.

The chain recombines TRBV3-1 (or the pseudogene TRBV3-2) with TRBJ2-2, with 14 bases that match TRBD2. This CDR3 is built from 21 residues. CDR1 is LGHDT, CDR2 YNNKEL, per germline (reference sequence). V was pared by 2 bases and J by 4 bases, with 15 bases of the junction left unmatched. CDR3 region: CASSQNGAGTSGSLGTGELFF. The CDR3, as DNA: TGTGCCAGCAGCCAAAACGGGGCCGGGACTAGCGGGAGTCTGGGCACCGGGGAGCTGTTTTTT.

This chain's CDR3 is CASSQLSDTQYF. CDR3 DNA sequence: TGTGCCAGCAGCCAATTATCAGATACGCAGTATTTT. The chain carries TRBV3-1 (or the pseudogene TRBV3-2) and TRBJ2-3; D gene uncertain. Deletions cut 2 bases from V and 4 bases from J, with 4 bases between. The germline V gene encodes CDR1 LGHDT and CDR2 YNNKEL (reference sequence). This CDR3 contains 12 residues.

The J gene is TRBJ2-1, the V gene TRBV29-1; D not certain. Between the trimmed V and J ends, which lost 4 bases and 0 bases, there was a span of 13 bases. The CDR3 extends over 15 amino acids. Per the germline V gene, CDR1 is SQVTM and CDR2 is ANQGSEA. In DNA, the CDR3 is TGCAGCGTTGCAACGCACAGCCGCTCCTACAATGAGCAGTTCTTC. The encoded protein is CSVATHSRSYNEQFF.

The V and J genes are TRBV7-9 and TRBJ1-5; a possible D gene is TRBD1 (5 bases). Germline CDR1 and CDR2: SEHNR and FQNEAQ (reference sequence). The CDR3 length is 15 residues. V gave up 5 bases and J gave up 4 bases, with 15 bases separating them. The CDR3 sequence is CASSPGGARNQPQHF. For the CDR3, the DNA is TGTGCCAGCAGCCCCGGTGGGGCCCGGAATCAGCCCCAGCATTTT. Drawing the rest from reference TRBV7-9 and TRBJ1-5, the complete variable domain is DTGVSQNPRHKITKRGQNVTFRCDPISEHNRLYWYRQTLGQGPEFLTYFQNEAQLEKSRLLSDRFSAERPKGSFSTLEIQRTEQGDSAMYLCASSPGGARNQPQHFGDGTRLSIL.

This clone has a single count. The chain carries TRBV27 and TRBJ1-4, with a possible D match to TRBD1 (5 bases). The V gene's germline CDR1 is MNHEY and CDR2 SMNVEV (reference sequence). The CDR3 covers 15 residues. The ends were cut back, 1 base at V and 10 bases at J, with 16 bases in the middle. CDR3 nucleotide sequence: TGTGCCAGCAGTTTATTTTCCGGAGGGACGGGAAAACTGTTTTTT. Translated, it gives CASSLFSGGTGKLFF.